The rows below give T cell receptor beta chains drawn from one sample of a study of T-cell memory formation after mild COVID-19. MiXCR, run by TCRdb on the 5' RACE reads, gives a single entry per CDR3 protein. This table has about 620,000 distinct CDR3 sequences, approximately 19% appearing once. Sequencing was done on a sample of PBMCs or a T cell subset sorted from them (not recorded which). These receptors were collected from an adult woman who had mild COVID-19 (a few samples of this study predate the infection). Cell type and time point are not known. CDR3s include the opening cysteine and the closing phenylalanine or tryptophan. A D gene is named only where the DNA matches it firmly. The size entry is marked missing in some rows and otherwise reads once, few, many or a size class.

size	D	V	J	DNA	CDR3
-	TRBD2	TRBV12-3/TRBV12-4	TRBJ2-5	TGTGCCAGCAGCCCCCCCGGGACTACAGAGACCCAGTACTTC	CASSPPGTTETQYF
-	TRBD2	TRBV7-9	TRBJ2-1	TGTGCCAGCAGCCCTTTAGCGGGTAGGTCCAATGAGCAGTTCTTC	CASSPLAGRSNEQFF
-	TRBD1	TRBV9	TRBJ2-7	TGTGCCAGCAGCGGCCTAGAAGACAGGGTCGAGCAGTACTTC	CASSGLEDRVEQYF
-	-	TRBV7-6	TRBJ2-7	TGTGCCAGCAGCTATCAGGGATCTAGAGAGCAGTACTTC	CASSYQGSREQYF
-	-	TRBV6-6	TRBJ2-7	TGTGCCAGCGCCGGGACAAGCATCTACGAGCAGTACTTC	CASAGTSIYEQYF
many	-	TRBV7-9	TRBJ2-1	TGTGCCAGCAGCGGGAAACAGGGCAAGGAGCAGTTCTTC	CASSGKQGKEQFF
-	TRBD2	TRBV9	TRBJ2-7	TGTGCCAGCAGCGCGGGACTAGCGGACTACGAGCAGTACTTC	CASSAGLADYEQYF
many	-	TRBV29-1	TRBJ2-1	TGCAGCTGTCGATGGGGCTACAATGAGCAGTTCTTC	CSCRWGYNEQFF
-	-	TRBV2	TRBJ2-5	TGTGCCAGCAGTGAGGAGGGGCCAGAGACCCAGTACTTC	CASSEEGPETQYF
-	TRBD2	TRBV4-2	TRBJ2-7	TGTGCCAGCAGCCAAGTGCCCGGCAGTAGCGGGAAGTACGAGCAGTACTTC	CASSQVPGSSGKYEQYF
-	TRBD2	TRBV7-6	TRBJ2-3	TGTGCCAGCTCCCGGGCGGGAGCAGTCACAGATACGCAGTATTTT	CASSRAGAVTDTQYF
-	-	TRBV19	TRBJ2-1	TGTGCCAGTAGAAGCGGCGGGCTCAATGAGCAGTTCTTC	CASRSGGLNEQFF
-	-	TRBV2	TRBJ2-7	TGTGCCGGCTCCGGGATCTCCTACGAGCAGTACTTC	CAGSGISYEQYF
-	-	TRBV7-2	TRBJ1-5	TGTGCCAGCAGCTTGAAAGGGAAAGGGCAGCCCCAGCATTTT	CASSLKGKGQPQHF
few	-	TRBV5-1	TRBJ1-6	TGCGCCAGCAGCTTGGAGGGGAGACGGAATTCACCCCTCCACTTT	CASSLEGRRNSPLHF
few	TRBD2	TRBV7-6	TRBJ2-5	TGTGCCAGCAGCTTAGGATTAGCGGGGGTTGTAGAGACCCAGTACTTC	CASSLGLAGVVETQYF
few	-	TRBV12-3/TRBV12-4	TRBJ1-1	TGTGCCAGCAGTTTGAGCGGGACATGGACTTTCTTT	CASSLSGTWTFF
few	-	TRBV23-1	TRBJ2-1	TGCGCCAGCAATACTCCGGGGAAGGACAATGAGCAGTTCTTC	CASNTPGKDNEQFF
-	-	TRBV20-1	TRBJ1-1	TGCAGTGCTAGAGTCAGGGGTGGACGGGTTCGGAACACTGAAGCTTTCTTT	CSARVRGGRVRNTEAFF
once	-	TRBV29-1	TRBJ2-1	TGCAGCGTTGAAGAATATGAGCAGTTCTTC	CSVEEYEQFF
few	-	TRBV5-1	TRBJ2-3	TGCGCCAGCAGCTTTGGGGGGCCGCCCCGCACAGATACGCAGTATTTT	CASSFGGPPRTDTQYF
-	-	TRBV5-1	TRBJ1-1	TGCGCCAGCAGCCGTGCCGTCCTGGGCACTGAAGCTTTCTTT	CASSRAVLGTEAFF
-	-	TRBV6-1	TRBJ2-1	TGTGCCAGCAGCGTGACAGGGAGGAATGAGCAGTTCTTC	CASSVTGRNEQFF
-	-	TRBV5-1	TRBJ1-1	TGCGCCAGCAGCTTTGGCGGGGCAGGGAACACTGAAGCTTTCTTT	CASSFGGAGNTEAFF
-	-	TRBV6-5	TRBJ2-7	TGTGCCAGCAGCCGTTCCAGGGGATCTTACGAGCAGTACTTC	CASSRSRGSYEQYF
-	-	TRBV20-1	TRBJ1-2	TGCAGTACCTCGAGGGCAGGCTCCTATGGCTACACCTTC	CSTSRAGSYGYTF
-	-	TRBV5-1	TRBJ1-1	TGCGCCAGCAGCTCGGACGTGAACACTGAAGCTTTCTTT	CASSSDVNTEAFF
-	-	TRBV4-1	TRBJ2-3	TGCGCCAGCAGCCGAGGACTGGAGAGCACAGATACGCAGTATTTT	CASSRGLESTDTQYF
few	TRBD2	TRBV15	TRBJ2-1	TGTGCCACCAGCAGCCCGGCCGGGGGGACTTACAATGAGCAGTTCTTC	CATSSPAGGTYNEQFF
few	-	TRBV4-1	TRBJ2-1	TGCGCCAGCAGCCAAGAAATCCGGGTCGCGAATGAGCAGTTCTTC	CASSQEIRVANEQFF
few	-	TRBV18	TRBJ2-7	TGTGCCAGCTCACCCAACAGTCCCTTTACCTCCTACGAGCAGTACTTC	CASSPNSPFTSYEQYF
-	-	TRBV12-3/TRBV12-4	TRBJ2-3	TGTGCCAGCAGTCTCGCTGGGAGCGGGCCTAGCACAGATACGCAGTATTTT	CASSLAGSGPSTDTQYF
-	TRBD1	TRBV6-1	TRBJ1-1	TGTGCCACGGAAGACAGGGGGAAGGTGAACACTGAAGCTTTCTTT	CATEDRGKVNTEAFF
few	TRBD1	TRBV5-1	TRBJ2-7	TGCGCCAGCAGCGGCCAAGATGCTAGGGACAGACGATCCTACGAGCAGTACTTC	CASSGQDARDRRSYEQYF
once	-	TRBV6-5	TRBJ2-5	TGTGCCAGCAGTTTGAGCGTGGAGGGGACCCAGTACTTC	CASSLSVEGTQYF
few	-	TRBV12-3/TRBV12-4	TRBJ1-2	TGTGCCAGCAGCGTCGGGATGAACTATGGCTACACCTTC	CASSVGMNYGYTF
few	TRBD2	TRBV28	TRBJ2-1	TGTGCCAGCAGTCGAAAGGGACTAGCGAATCGAGAGCAGTTCTTC	CASSRKGLANREQFF
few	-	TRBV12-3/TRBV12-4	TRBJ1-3	TGTGCCAGCAGTTTCCCAGGTGAAACCATATATTTT	CASSFPGETIYF
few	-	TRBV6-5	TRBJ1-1	TGTGCCAGCAGTTACGGACAGAACCTTAACACTGAAGCTTTCTTT	CASSYGQNLNTEAFF
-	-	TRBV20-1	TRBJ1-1	TGCAGTGCTGAGGTACCCGGAGAGTCAGAAGCTTTCTTT	CSAEVPGESEAFF
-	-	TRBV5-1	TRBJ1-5	TGCGCCAGCAGCTTGGCCTTGGGCAATCAGCCCCAGCATTTT	CASSLALGNQPQHF
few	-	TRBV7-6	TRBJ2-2	TGTGCCAGCAGCCGAGAGAGGGACACCGGGGAGCTGTTTTTT	CASSRERDTGELFF
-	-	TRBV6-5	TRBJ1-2	TGTGCCAGCAGTCGTACGGGGTCCATGAGGGGTGGCTACACCTTC	CASSRTGSMRGGYTF
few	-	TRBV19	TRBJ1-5	TGTGCCAGTAGTATAGGAGGCTTTAATCAGCCCCAGCATTTT	CASSIGGFNQPQHF
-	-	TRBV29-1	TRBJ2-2	TGCAGCGTTGTGAAAGGTACCGGGGAGCTGTTTTTT	CSVVKGTGELFF